This entry lists 8 T cell receptor beta chains sequenced from one sample in a study of shared clonotypes between healthy human individuals. Sequencing used immunoSEQ multiplex PCR; TCRdb keeps in-frame clones, though not all of them. The data contain about 1 million clones, roughly 74% of them seen just once; the ten biggest clones take up about 0.52%. The sequenced sample was memory CD4+ T cells from PBMCs. Subset given: CD45RA-negative fraction. The receptors stem from a man between 18 and 35 years old in good health. Some clones in this sample may be carry-over from other donors' samples.

This clone has just a few counts. The chain uses TRBV15 and TRBJ1-1; D is unclear. V was shortened by 0 bases and J by 3 bases, with 8 bases between the two germline ends. This CDR3 is 14 amino acids long. Germline V gene data show CDR1 as LNHNV and CDR2 as YYDKDF (reference sequence). Here the CDR3 DNA reads TGTGCCACCAGCAGAGATCTGGCCGACACTGAAGCTTTCTTT. It is translated as CATSRDLADTEAFF. Full variable domain (outside the CDR3, taken from reference TRBV15 and TRBJ1-1): DAMVIQNPRYQVTQFGKPVTLSCSQTLNHNVMYWYQQKSSQAPKLLFHYYDKDFNNEADTPDNFQSRRPNTSFCFLDIRSPGLGDTAMYLCATSRDLADTEAFFGQGTRLTVV.

Details on this clone: Other DNA sequences from this sample encode an identical CDR3 as well. This chain uses TRBV5-1 with TRBJ2-3; D unclear. The CDR3 is made up of 15 amino acids. Germline CDR1 is SGHRS and CDR2 is YFSETQ. V was trimmed by 0 bases and J by 4 bases, leaving 12 bases between them. The CDR3 here is CASSLASGVADTQYF. The CDR3 DNA sequence: TGCGCCAGCAGCTTGGCCTCAGGAGTGGCAGATACGCAGTATTTT.

The chain joins TRBV5-6 to TRBJ1-2; possible D gene TRBD1, 6 bases. Per the germline V gene, CDR1 is SGHDT and CDR2 is YYEEEE. V lost 4 bases to trimming and J lost 4 bases, with 8 bases between them. CDR3 length: 12 amino acids. The CDR3: CASSPGAYGYTF. CDR3 nucleotide sequence: TGTGCCAGCAGCCCGGGGGCCTATGGCTACACCTTC.

J is TRBJ2-7 and V is TRBV19; a weak D match, TRBD1 (6 bases). Germline CDR1 and CDR2: LNHDA and SQIVND (reference sequence). CDR3 length equals 15 residues. The V end was cut by 5 bases, the J end by 2 bases, with 16 bases between. CDR3 loop: CASSLLMGAPYEQYF. In DNA, the CDR3 is TGTGCCAGTAGTCTCCTGATGGGGGCCCCCTACGAGCAGTACTTC.

The CDR3 loop reads CASSFTADTQYF. The CDR3 region has the DNA TGTGCCAGCAGCTTTACCGCAGATACGCAGTATTTT. The J gene is TRBJ2-3, the V gene TRBV11-3, with D hard to call. Germline lookup yields CDR1 SGHNT and CDR2 YENEEA. Trimming stripped 3 bases from V and 4 bases from J, with 5 bases between. The CDR3 runs 12 residues.

This clone has a count of ten or more. The chain links TRBV6-1 to TRBJ2-7; D unclear. This CDR3 region has 14 residues. Germline lookup yields CDR1 MNHNS and CDR2 SASEGT. V lost 9 bases and J 0 bases, leaving 15 bases between the germline ends. The CDR3, as DNA: TGTGCCAGTTACTCTGAAGGCCGCTCCTACGAGCAGTACTTC. Translating it yields CASYSEGRSYEQYF.

This CDR3 reads CASRTDSSGNTIYF. The CDR3, as DNA: TGTGCCAGCAGAACAGACAGCTCTGGAAACACCATATATTTT. The rearrangement joins TRBV6-1 to TRBJ1-3; maybe TRBD1 (5 bases). CDR1 is MNHNS and CDR2 is SASEGT in the germline V gene. The CDR3 runs to 14 residues. V lost 6 bases and J lost 0, with 9 bases in between.

The chain recombines TRBV7-3 with TRBJ2-1; TRBD2 might be the D (6 bases). V was trimmed by 5 bases and J by 5 bases, leaving 13 bases between them. Per the germline V gene, CDR1 is SGHTA and CDR2 is FQGTGA. CDR3 length: 14 residues. CDR3 amino acids: CASSLRTIDNEQFF. The CDR3, as DNA: TGTGCCAGCAGCCTGAGGACTATTGACAATGAGCAGTTCTTC. Full variable domain (remainder filled in from reference TRBV7-3 and TRBJ2-1): GAGVSQTPSNKVTEKGKYVELRCDPISGHTALYWYRQSLGQGPEFLIYFQGTGAADDSGLPNDRFFAVRPEGSVSTLKIQRTERGDSAVYLCASSLRTIDNEQFFGPGTRLTVL.